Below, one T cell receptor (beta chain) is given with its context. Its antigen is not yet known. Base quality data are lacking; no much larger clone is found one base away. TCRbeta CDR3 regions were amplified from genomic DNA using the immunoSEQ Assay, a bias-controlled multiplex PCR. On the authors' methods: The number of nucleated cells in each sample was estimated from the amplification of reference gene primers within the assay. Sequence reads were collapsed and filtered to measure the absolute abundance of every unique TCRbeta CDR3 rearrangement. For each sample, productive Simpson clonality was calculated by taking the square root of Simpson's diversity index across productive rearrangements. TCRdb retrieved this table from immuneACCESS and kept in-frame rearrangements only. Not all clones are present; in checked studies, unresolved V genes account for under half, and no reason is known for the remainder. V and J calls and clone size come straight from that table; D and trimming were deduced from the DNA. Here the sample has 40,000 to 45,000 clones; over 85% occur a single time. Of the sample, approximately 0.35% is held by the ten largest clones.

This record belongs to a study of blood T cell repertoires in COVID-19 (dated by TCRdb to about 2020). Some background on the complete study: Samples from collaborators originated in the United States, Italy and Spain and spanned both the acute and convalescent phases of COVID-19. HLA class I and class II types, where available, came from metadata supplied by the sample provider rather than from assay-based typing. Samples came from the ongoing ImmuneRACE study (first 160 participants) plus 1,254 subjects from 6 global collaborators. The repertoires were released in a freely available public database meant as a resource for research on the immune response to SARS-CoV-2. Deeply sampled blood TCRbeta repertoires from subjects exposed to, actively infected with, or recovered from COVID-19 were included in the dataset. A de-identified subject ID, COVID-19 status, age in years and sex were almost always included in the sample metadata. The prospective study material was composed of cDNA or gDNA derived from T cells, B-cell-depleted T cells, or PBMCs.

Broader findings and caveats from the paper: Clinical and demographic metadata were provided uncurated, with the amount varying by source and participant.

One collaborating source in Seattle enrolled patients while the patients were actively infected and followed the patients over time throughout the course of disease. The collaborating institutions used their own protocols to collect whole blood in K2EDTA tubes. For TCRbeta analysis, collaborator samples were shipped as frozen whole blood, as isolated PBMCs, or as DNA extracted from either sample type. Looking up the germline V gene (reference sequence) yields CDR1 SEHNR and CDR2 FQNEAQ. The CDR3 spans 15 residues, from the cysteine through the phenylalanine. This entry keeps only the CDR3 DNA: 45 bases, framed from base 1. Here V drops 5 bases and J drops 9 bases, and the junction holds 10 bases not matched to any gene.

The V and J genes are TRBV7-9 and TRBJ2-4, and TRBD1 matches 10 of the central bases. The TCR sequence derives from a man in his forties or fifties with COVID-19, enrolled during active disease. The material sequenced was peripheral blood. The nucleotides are TGTGCCAGCAGCATCGTAGGGGGACAGGGGTTCATTCAGTACTTC. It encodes CASSIVGGQGFIQYF.